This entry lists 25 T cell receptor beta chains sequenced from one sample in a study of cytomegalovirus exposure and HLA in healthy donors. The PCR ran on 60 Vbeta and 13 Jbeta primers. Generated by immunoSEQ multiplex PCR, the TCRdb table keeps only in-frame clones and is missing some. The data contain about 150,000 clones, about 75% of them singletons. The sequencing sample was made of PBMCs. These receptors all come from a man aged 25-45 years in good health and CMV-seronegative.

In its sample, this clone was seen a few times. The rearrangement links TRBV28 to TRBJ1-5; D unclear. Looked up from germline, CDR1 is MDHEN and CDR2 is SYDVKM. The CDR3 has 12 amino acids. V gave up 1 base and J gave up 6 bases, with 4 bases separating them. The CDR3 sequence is CASSLYRQPQHF. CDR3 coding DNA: TGTGCCAGCAGTTTATATCGTCAGCCCCAGCATTTT.

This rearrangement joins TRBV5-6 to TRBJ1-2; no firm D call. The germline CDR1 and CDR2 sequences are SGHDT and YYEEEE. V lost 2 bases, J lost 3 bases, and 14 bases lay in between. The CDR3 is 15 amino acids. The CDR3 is CASSFYSLNDYGYTF. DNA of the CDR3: TGTGCCAGCAGCTTTTACAGCCTTAATGACTATGGCTACACCTTC.

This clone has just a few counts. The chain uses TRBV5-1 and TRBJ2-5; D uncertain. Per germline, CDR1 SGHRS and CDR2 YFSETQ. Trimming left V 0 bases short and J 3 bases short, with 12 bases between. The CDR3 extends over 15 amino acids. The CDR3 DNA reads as TGCGCCAGCAGCTTGGCCGCAACAGCCGAAGAGACCCAGTACTTC. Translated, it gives CASSLAATAEETQYF.

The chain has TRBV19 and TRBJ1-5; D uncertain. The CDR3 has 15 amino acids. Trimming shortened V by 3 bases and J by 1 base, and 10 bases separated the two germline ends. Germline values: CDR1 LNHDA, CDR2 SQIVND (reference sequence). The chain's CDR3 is CASSMSSGSNQPQHF. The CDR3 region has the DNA TGTGCCAGTAGTATGTCATCGGGAAGCAATCAGCCCCAGCATTTT.

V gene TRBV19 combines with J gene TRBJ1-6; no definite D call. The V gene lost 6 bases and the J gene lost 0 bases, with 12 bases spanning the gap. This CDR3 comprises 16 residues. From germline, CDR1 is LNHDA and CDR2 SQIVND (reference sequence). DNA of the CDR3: TGTGCCAGTAGACCTACAGTGTTCTCCTATAATTCACCCCTCCACTTT. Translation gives CASRPTVFSYNSPLHF.

The CDR3 DNA sequence: TGTGCCAGCTCACCCCCGGGAGGGGGGATTGAAGCTTTCTTT. This translates into CASSPPGGGIEAFF. The chain couples TRBV18 to TRBJ1-1; D possibly corresponds to TRBD1 (6 bases). V was trimmed by 3 bases and J by 7 bases, leaving 15 bases between them. CDR1 is KGHSH, CDR2 LQKENI, per germline. The CDR3 loop spans 14 amino acids.

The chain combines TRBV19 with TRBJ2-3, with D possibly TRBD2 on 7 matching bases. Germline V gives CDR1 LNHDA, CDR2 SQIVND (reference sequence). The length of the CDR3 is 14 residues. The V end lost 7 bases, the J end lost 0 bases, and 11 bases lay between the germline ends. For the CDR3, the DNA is TGTGCCAGTAAGAAGGGGGGGAGCACAGATACGCAGTATTTT. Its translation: CASKKGGSTDTQYF.

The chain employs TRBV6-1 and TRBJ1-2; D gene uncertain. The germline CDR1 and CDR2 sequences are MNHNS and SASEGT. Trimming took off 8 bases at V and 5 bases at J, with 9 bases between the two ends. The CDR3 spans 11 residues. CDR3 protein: CASGQVYGYTF. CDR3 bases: TGTGCCAGCGGGCAGGTTTATGGCTACACCTTC.

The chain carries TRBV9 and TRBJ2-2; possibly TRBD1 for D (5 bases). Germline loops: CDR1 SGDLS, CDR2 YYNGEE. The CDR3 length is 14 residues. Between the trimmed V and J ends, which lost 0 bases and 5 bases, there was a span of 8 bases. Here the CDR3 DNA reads TGTGCCAGCAGCGTAGATACAGGAACCGGGGAGCTGTTTTTT. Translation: CASSVDTGTGELFF.

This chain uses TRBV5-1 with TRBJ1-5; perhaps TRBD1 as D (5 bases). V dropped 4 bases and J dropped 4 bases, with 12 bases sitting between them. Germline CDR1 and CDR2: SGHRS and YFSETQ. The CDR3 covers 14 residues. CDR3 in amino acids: CASSLDSLNQPQHF. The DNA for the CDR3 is TGCGCCAGCAGCCTAGACAGCCTGAATCAGCCCCAGCATTTT.

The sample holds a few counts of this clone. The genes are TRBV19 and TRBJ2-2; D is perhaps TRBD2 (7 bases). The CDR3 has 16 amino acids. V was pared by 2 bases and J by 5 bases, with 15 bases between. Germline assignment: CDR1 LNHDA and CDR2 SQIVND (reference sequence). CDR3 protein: CASSIRGGDGTGELFF. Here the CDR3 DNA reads TGTGCCAGTAGTATAAGGGGGGGGGATGGAACCGGGGAGCTGTTTTTT.

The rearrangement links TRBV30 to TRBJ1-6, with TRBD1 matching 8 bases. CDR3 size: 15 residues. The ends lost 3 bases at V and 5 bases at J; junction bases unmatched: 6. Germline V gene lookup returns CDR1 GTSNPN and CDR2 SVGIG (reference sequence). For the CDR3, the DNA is TGTGCCTGGAGAGACAGGGGACCTAATAATTCACCCCTCCACTTT. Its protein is CAWRDRGPNNSPLHF.

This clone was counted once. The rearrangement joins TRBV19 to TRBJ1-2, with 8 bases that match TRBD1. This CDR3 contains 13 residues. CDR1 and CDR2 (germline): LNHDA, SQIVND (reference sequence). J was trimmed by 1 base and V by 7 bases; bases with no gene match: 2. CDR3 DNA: TGTGCCAGTAAACAGGGGGGTAACTATGGCTACACCTTC. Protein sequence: CASKQGGNYGYTF.

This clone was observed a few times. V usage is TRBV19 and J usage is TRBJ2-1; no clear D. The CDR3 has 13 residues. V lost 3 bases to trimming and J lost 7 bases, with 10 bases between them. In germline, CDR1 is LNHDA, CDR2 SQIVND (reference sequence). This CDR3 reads CASSMVARNEQFF. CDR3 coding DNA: TGTGCCAGTAGTATGGTAGCTCGGAATGAGCAGTTCTTC.

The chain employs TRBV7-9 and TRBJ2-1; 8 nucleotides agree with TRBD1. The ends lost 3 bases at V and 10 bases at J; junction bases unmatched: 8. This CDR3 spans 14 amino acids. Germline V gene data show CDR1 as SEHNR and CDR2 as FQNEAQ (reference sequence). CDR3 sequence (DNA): TGTGCCAGCAGCTTCGCAGGGGGCTACGACGAGCAGTTCTTC. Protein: CASSFAGGYDEQFF.

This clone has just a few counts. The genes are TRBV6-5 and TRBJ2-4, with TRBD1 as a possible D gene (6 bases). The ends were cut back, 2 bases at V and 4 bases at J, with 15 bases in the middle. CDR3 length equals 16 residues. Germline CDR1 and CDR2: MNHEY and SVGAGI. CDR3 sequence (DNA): TGTGCCAGCAGTTACGCCGGGATGGGGACAAAAAACATTCAGTACTTC. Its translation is CASSYAGMGTKNIQYF.

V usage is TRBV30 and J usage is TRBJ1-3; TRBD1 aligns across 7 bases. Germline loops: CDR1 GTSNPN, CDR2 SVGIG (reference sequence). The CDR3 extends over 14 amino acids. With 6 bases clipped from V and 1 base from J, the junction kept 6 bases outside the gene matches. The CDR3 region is CACSSTGSGNTIYF. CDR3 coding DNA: TGTGCCTGTAGTTCGACAGGGTCTGGAAACACCATATATTTT.

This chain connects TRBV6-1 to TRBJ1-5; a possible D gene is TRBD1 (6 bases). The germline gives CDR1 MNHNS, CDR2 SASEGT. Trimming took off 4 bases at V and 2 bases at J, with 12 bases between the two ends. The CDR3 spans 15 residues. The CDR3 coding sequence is TGTGCCAGCAGTGTTGGGTCAGGGGGCAATCAGCCCCAGCATTTT. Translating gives CASSVGSGGNQPQHF.

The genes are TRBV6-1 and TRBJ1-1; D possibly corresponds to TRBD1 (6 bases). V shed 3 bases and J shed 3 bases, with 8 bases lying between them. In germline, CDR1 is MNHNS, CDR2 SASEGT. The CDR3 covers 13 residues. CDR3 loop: CASSEPGDTEAFF. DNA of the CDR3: TGTGCCAGCAGTGAGCCAGGGGACACTGAAGCTTTCTTT.

CDR3 in DNA: TGTGCCAGCAGCTTAGGGACAGGGGATGGAAACACCATATATTTT. Protein: CASSLGTGDGNTIYF. The V gene is TRBV7-9, the J gene TRBJ1-3; 9 nucleotides agree with TRBD1. CDR1 and CDR2 from the germline V gene are SEHNR and FQNEAQ (reference sequence). There are 15 residues in the CDR3. V was clipped by 1 base and J by 3 bases; unmatched bases: 1.

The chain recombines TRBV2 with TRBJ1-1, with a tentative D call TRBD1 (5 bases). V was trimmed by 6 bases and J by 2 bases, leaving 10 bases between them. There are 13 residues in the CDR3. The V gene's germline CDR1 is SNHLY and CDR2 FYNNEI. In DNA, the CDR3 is TGTGCCAGCAGGTTACAGGCCAACACTGAAGCTTTCTTT. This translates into CASRLQANTEAFF. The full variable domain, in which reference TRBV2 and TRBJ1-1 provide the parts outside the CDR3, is EPEVTQTPSHQVTQMGQEVILRCVPISNHLYFYWYRQILGQKVEFLVSFYNNEISEKSEIFDDQFSVERPDGSNFTLKIRSTKLEDSAMYFCASRLQANTEAFFGQGTRLTVV.

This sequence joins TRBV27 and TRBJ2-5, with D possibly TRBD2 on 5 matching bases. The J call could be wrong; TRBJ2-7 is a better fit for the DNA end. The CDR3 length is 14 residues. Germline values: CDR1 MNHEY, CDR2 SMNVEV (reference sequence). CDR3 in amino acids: CASSLKPEGYEQYF. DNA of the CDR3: TGTGCCAGCAGTTTAAAACCCGAGGGTTACGAGCAGTACTTC.

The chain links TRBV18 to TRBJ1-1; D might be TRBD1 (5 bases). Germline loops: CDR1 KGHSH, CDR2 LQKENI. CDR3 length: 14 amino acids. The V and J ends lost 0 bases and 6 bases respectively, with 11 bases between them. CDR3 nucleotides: TGTGCCAGCTCACCACCAGGGGAAAGCTCTGAAGCTTTCTTT. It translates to CASSPPGESSEAFF.

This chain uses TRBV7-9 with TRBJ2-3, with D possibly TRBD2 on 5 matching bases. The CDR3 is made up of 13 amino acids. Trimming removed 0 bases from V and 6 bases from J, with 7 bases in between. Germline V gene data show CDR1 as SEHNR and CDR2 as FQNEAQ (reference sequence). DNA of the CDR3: TGTGCCAGCAGCTTAGCCTCGGGGGATACGCAGTATTTT. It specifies CASSLASGDTQYF.

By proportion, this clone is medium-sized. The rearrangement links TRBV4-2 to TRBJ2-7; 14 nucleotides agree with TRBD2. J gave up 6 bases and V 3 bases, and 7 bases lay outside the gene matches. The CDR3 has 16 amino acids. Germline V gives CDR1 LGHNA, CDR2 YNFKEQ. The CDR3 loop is CASSHIIGTSGSEQYF. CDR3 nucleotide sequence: TGTGCCAGCAGCCATATTATCGGGACTAGCGGGAGCGAGCAGTACTTC.